This T cell receptor (beta chain) is from a study of CD8+ T cells in alopecia areata. CDR1 is SGHRS and CDR2 is YFSETQ in the germline V gene. V was shortened by 4 bases and J by 0 bases, with 14 bases between the two germline ends. The CDR3 loop spans 15 amino acids. Indicated treatment: oral pan-JAK inhibitor, 5-10 mg twice daily. Alopecia areata patients provided lesional scalp punch biopsies and peripheral blood. As concerns this clone: Its specificity is unknown.

Study-level findings and limits: When scalp samples are sequenced, resident alphabeta T cells of normal skin are also captured. Compared with normal scalp, lesional scalp had higher clonality and more expanded CD8+ clones. A great number of expanded lesional clones endured in scalp and blood during tofacitinib.

Sequencing templates came from extracted RNA that was reverse transcribed into cDNA. The data were produced by immunoSEQ multiplex PCR, yet TCRdb's version contains in-frame clones alone and is incomplete. The table has about 200,000 clones, 58% seen once. J is TRBJ2-7 and V is TRBV5-1, with a tentative D call TRBD1 (5 bases). Here the sequenced sample was CD4+ T cells sorted from blood, taken at week 24, from a patient treated with tofacitinib. This clonotype originated in a human donor with alopecia areata. In DNA form, the CDR3 reads TGCGCCAGCAGCCAACTTACAGGTTACTCCTACGAGCAGTACTTC. Its translation: CASSQLTGYSYEQYF.